Below are 18 T cell receptor beta chains sequenced from a single sample in a study of blood T cell repertoires in COVID-19 (TCRdb year 2020). The library was built by means of the immunoSEQ multiplex PCR assay. As stored in TCRdb, this immuneACCESS dataset retains in-frame rearrangements with V and J assigned. A fraction of the clones does not appear; measured against another copy, unresolved V genes explain less than half of the discrepancy, and the remainder lacks a known reason. The sample includes about 440,000 clones, with roughly 88% observed a single time. More than 0.55% of the sample rests with the top ten. The sequencing input was PBMCs or T cells enriched from blood (not recorded which). Receptors were obtained from a man between 18 and 29 years old who had recovered from COVID-19.

This chain links TRBV9 with TRBJ2-5; D ambiguous. The CDR3 has 15 residues. With 2 bases removed from V and 5 bases from J, the gap between germline ends came to 16 bases. The germline gives CDR1 SGDLS, CDR2 YYNGEE. The CDR3 region has the DNA TGTGCCAGCAGCGTCGGCGGTATCGATGGGGAGACCCAGTACTTC. Its protein product is CASSVGGIDGETQYF.

The chain combines TRBV6-5 with TRBJ1-1; no definite D call. Per germline, CDR1 MNHEY and CDR2 SVGAGI. V shed 7 bases and J shed 4 bases, with 10 bases lying between them. The CDR3 is 12 amino acids. In DNA, the CDR3 is TGTGCCAGCAAGCGGGCGGGCACTGAAGCTTTCTTT. Translation gives CASKRAGTEAFF.

The chain couples TRBV15 to TRBJ2-7, with D perhaps TRBD1 (6 bases). Trimming removed 5 bases from V and 2 bases from J, with 13 bases in between. CDR3 length: 14 residues. The V gene's germline CDR1 is LNHNV and CDR2 YYDKDF (reference sequence). CDR3 protein: CATSLGDTTYEQYF. The CDR3 region has the DNA TGTGCCACCAGCCTCGGGGACACCACCTACGAGCAGTACTTC.

The chain uses TRBV7-9 and TRBJ1-4; D not certain. V lost 5 bases and J lost 5, with 9 bases in between. Germline CDR1 SEHNR, CDR2 FQNEAQ (reference sequence). This CDR3 spans 13 amino acids. Here the CDR3 DNA reads TGTGCCAGCAGCATGGGCACAAATGAAAAACTGTTTTTT. Its translation: CASSMGTNEKLFF.

The rearrangement joins TRBV2 to TRBJ2-2, with TRBD2 identical over 12 bases. From germline, CDR1 is SNHLY and CDR2 FYNNEI. The V and J ends lost 6 bases and 5 bases, in that order; junction bases with no gene match: 4. The CDR3 has 15 residues. CDR3 nucleotides: TGTGCCAGCAGCGTCGGACTAGCGGGAACCGGGGAGCTGTTTTTT. Amino acids: CASSVGLAGTGELFF.

CDR3 protein: CASSPGRAGSYEQYF. Here the CDR3 DNA reads TGTGCCAGCAGCCCCGGAAGGGCAGGGTCCTACGAGCAGTACTTC. The chain recombines TRBV7-9 with TRBJ2-7; TRBD1 is a possible D gene (5 bases). Germline V lookup: CDR1 SEHNR, CDR2 FQNEAQ (reference sequence). Trimming took off 5 bases at V and 1 base at J, with 15 bases between the two ends. The CDR3 is 15 residues long.

The chain recombines TRBV21-1 with TRBJ2-2; the table's TRBD2 call for D was not verified on the DNA. TRBV21-1 is reported as a pseudogene. The CDR3 is 19 residues long. The CDR3 nucleotides are TGTGCCAGCAGCACCCCCGTGCGGGGGGCGACGAGGTTGGGTGGGGAGCTGTTTTTT. This encodes CASSTPVRGATRLGGELFF.

V is TRBV27 and J is TRBJ1-3, with D possibly TRBD1 on 6 matching bases. V lost 5 bases and J 6 bases, leaving 17 bases between the germline ends. The CDR3 contains 15 residues. Germline CDR1 MNHEY, CDR2 SMNVEV (reference sequence). CDR3 sequence: CASSPTGYSQNTIYF. The CDR3 region has the DNA TGTGCCAGCAGTCCAACAGGGTACTCCCAAAACACCATATATTTT.

This clone was recorded only once. The chain joins TRBV5-5 to TRBJ1-1; D not certain. This CDR3 is built from 16 residues. Germline V gene sequence: CDR1 SGHKS, CDR2 YYEKEE (reference sequence). Deletions cut 3 bases from V and 1 base from J, with 16 bases between. The CDR3 is CASSSASSRSNTEAFF. In DNA form, the CDR3 reads TGTGCCAGCAGCTCCGCGTCGAGTCGGTCGAACACTGAAGCTTTCTTT.

The chain carries TRBV5-1 and TRBJ1-1, with D hard to call. Germline CDR1 reads SGHRS; CDR2 reads YFSETQ. The CDR3 consists of 17 residues. V was trimmed by 0 bases and J by 6 bases, leaving 21 bases between them. The CDR3 region is CASSLGRSGRFYSEAFF. The CDR3 DNA reads TGCGCCAGCAGCTTGGGCCGGTCGGGTCGGTTTTATTCTGAAGCTTTCTTT.

J is TRBJ1-2 and V is TRBV29-1, with D perhaps matching TRBD1 (6 bases). CDR1 is SQVTM, CDR2 ANQGSEA, per germline. The CDR3 runs 13 residues. With 0 bases removed from V and 8 bases from J, the gap between germline ends came to 13 bases. CDR3 DNA sequence: TGCAGCGTTGAAGACAGGGGTAGAGGCGGCTACACCTTC. Protein: CSVEDRGRGGYTF.

Points on this clone: At one of its ends the junction is not consistent with the germline gene, which may arise from a read error. J is TRBJ1-1 and V is TRBV3-1 (or the pseudogene TRBV3-2); 9 positions agree with TRBD1. The CDR3 totals 13 residues. Germline V gene data show CDR1 as LGHDT and CDR2 as YNNKEL (reference sequence). CDR3 coding DNA: TGTGCCAGCAGCCAAGGCACAGGGGGCGTTTCGGCCTTT. Protein sequence: CASSQGTGGVSAF.

The V gene is TRBV19, the J gene TRBJ2-1, with 12 positions matching TRBD2. The CDR3 extends over 19 amino acids. With V trimmed by 4 bases and J by 6 bases, 16 bases remained unmatched. CDR1 is LNHDA and CDR2 is SQIVND in the germline V gene (reference sequence). CDR3: CASSRGLAGGRLGGNEQFF. The DNA of the CDR3 is TGTGCCAGTAGTAGGGGTCTAGCGGGAGGGCGGCTCGGGGGCAATGAGCAGTTCTTC.

V usage is TRBV9 and J usage is TRBJ2-5, with D perhaps TRBD1 (6 bases). CDR1 and CDR2 from the germline V gene are SGDLS and YYNGEE. There are 14 residues in the CDR3. Trimming left V 0 bases short and J 6 bases short, with 12 bases between. CDR3: CASSVDQRGKTQYF. The CDR3 region has the DNA TGTGCCAGCAGCGTAGATCAGAGGGGGAAGACCCAGTACTTC.

This clone was counted a single time. The chain links TRBV13 to TRBJ1-1; 7 bases align to TRBD1. The CDR3 runs 16 residues. Germline-derived CDR1 and CDR2 are PRHDT and FYEKMQ (reference sequence). V dropped 2 bases and J dropped 3; count of bases not matched to a gene: 9. The DNA of the CDR3 is TGTGCCAGCAGCTTAACACAGGGGAAAGTGGACACTGAAGCTTTCTTT. This sequence encodes CASSLTQGKVDTEAFF.

The V gene is TRBV2, the J gene TRBJ1-2; 9 nucleotides align to TRBD1. Germline V gene sequence: CDR1 SNHLY, CDR2 FYNNEI. The CDR3 is made up of 16 amino acids. J gave up 6 bases and V 6 bases, and 14 bases lay outside the gene matches. DNA of the CDR3: TGTGCCAGCAGCGCCCCGGGACAGGGAAGTCGGGATGGCTACACCTTC. Translated, it gives CASSAPGQGSRDGYTF.

The V call is TRBV19, the J call TRBJ2-3; maybe TRBD1 (5 bases). Trimming removed 2 bases at V and 3 bases at J, with 9 bases between. The CDR3 has 14 amino acids. CDR1 and CDR2 from the germline V gene are LNHDA and SQIVND (reference sequence). The DNA of the CDR3 is TGTGCCAGTAGTATACAGGGTTTGACAGATACGCAGTATTTT. This sequence encodes CASSIQGLTDTQYF.

Points on this clone: Other DNA sequences from this sample encode an identical CDR3 as well. The rearrangement links TRBV30 to TRBJ2-1; weak D call: TRBD1 (6 bases). This CDR3 region has 12 residues. Germline V gene data show CDR1 as GTSNPN and CDR2 as SVGIG (reference sequence). Trimming pared 0 bases from V and 7 bases from J, leaving 7 bases between. The CDR3 sequence: CAWSVRGNEQFF. CDR3 nucleotides: TGTGCCTGGAGTGTGAGGGGGAATGAGCAGTTCTTC. Combining the CDR3 with reference TRBV30 and TRBJ2-1 gives the whole variable domain SQTIHQWPATLVQPVGSPLSLECTVEGTSNPNLYWYRQAAGRGLQLLFYSVGIGQISSEVPQNLSASRPQDRQFILSSKKLLLSDSGFYLCAWSVRGNEQFFGPGTRLTVL.